Listed here are 4 T cell receptor beta chains from one sample, sequenced in a study of blood T cells in healthy people across ages. For the second PCR, which ran for about 7 to 11 cycles, a sample-barcoded 5' primer and a J-beta primer mix were used. TCRdb ran MiXCR on the 5' RACE reads and lists one entry per CDR3 protein. Counted here are 550,000 to 750,000 distinct CDR3 sequences, about 21% occurring once; the ten biggest clones make up 3.5% to 4%. The sequencing input was blood. These TCRs come from a man between 70 and 80 years old in good health.

The sample holds a few counts of this clonotype. Since no conserved phenylalanine or tryptophan closes the CDR3, a read error is the likely cause. The rearrangement uses TRBV5-8 and TRBJ1-1, with unresolved D. V was clipped by 1 base and J by 8 bases, with 6 bases between them. The germline V gene encodes CDR1 SGHTS and CDR2 YDEGEE. The CDR3 loop spans 11 amino acids. CDR3 coding DNA: TGTGCCAGCAGCTTGACCGGCGAAGCTTTCCTT. Amino acid sequence: CASSLTGEAFL.

This clonotype appeared a few times. A read error may account for a junction end that differs from germline. V and J are TRBV18 and TRBJ2-6; maybe TRBD1 (6 bases). Germline CDR1 KGHSH, CDR2 LQKENI. The CDR3 is made up of 16 amino acids. For the CDR3, the DNA is TGTGCCAGCTCTCCAGACAGGAACTCTGGGGCCAACGTCCCGACTTTC. Protein sequence: CASSPDRNSGANVPTF.

A remark on this clonotype: This clone may be a read error of a much larger clone one base away. The V call is TRBV20-1, the J call TRBJ2-1, with TRBD2 matching over 12 bases. Germline assignment: CDR1 DFQATT and CDR2 SNEGSKA (reference sequence). The CDR3 covers 17 residues. The CDR3 nucleotides are TGCAGTGCTAGACCACTAGCGGGAGGAAGCTCCTACACTGAGCAGTTCTTC. Amino acids: CSARPLAGGSSYTEQFF.

The chain has TRBV20-1 and TRBJ2-1, with a tentative D call TRBD1 (6 bases). The CDR3 is made up of 16 amino acids. The V end was cut by 0 bases, the J end by 7 bases, with 19 bases between. Germline CDR1 is DFQATT and CDR2 is SNEGSKA (reference sequence). The CDR3 region has the DNA TGCAGTGCTAGAGAGCCGGACAGCTCCCGGACTAATGAGCAGTTCTTC. Protein sequence: CSAREPDSSRTNEQFF.